A single sample gave rise to the 14 T cell receptor beta chains below, sequenced in a study of early T cells in non-severe SARS-CoV-2 infection. TCRdb independently ran MiXCR on the 5' RACE reads; one entry per CDR3 protein. The data contain 25,000 to 35,000 distinct CDR3 sequences, about 6% of them seen just once; the ten biggest clones take up 30% to 35%. Sequencing used whole blood, obtained at baseline. The receptors here all came from an adult who was a healthcare worker with PCR-confirmed SARS-CoV-2 infection or an uninfected control (not recorded which).

This clonotype was counted between two and nine times. The J gene is TRBJ1-2, the V gene TRBV24-1; D is uncertain. CDR1 KGHDR and CDR2 SFDVKD come from the germline V gene. V was clipped by 9 bases and J by 6 bases, with 10 bases between them. The CDR3 totals 11 residues. The CDR3, as DNA: TGTGCCACCGGCACAGCCGATGGCTACACCTTC. This sequence encodes CATGTADGYTF.

There are many counts of this clonotype. V gene TRBV28 combines with J gene TRBJ2-7; perhaps TRBD1 as D (8 bases). V was clipped by 8 bases and J by 0 bases, with 20 bases between them. The CDR3 has 16 amino acids. From germline, CDR1 is MDHEN and CDR2 SYDVKM. This chain's CDR3 is CASLPQGEGFSYEQYF. The CDR3 DNA reads TGTGCCAGCTTACCACAGGGGGAGGGCTTCTCCTACGAGCAGTACTTC.

This clonotype was observed many times. The rearrangement joins TRBV11-2 to TRBJ2-4; 8 bases fit TRBD1. The CDR3 covers 12 residues. The V and J ends lost 0 bases and 16 bases, in that order; junction bases with no gene match: 5. CDR1 and CDR2 (germline): SGHAT, FQNNGV. The CDR3 nucleotides are TGTGCCAGCAGCTTAGACCGGACAGGGATTTACTTC. The encoded protein is CASSLDRTGIYF.

V and J are TRBV10-2 and TRBJ2-3; D gene unclear. The V end was cut by 3 bases, the J end by 7 bases, with 8 bases between. CDR1 is WSHSY, CDR2 SAAADI, per germline. The CDR3 sequence is 12 residues long. The CDR3 is CASSDGQNTQYF. The CDR3 DNA sequence: TGCGCCAGCAGTGATGGTCAAAATACGCAGTATTTT.

This clonotype was found many times. This sequence joins TRBV28 and TRBJ1-1; the D is unclear. Deletions cut 6 bases from V and 1 base from J, with 9 bases between. Germline CDR1 and CDR2: MDHEN and SYDVKM. The CDR3 contains 13 residues. The CDR3 is CASRVDPNTEAFF. The DNA of the CDR3 is TGTGCCAGCAGGGTCGACCCGAACACTGAAGCTTTCTTT.

This clonotype was counted many times. The rearrangement uses TRBV3-1 and TRBJ2-5; D perhaps matches TRBD2 (6 bases). This CDR3 has 16 amino acids. Germline-derived CDR1 and CDR2 are LGHDT and YNNKEL (reference sequence). The V end was cut by 3 bases, the J end by 2 bases, with 16 bases between. The CDR3 sequence is CASSQEGRVTQETQYF. The DNA for the CDR3 is TGTGCCAGCAGCCAGGAGGGAAGGGTTACTCAAGAGACCCAGTACTTC.

This clonotype came up a few times. This rearrangement joins TRBV18 to TRBJ2-7; TRBD1 aligns across 9 bases. With 4 bases clipped from V and 0 bases from J, the junction kept 4 bases outside the gene matches. This CDR3 contains 15 residues. Germline V gene data show CDR1 as KGHSH and CDR2 as LQKENI. The chain's CDR3 is CASSRTGASSYEQYF. The DNA of the CDR3 is TGTGCCAGCTCACGGACAGGGGCTAGCTCCTACGAGCAGTACTTC.

This clonotype was seen repeatedly, ten times or more. The CDR3 DNA is TGTGCCAGCAGTTTATATCGACAGCATAGCAATCAGCCCCAGCATTTT. It is translated as CASSLYRQHSNQPQHF. The J gene is TRBJ1-5, the V gene TRBV28, with a possible D match to TRBD1 (5 bases). CDR3 length equals 16 residues. CDR1 is MDHEN and CDR2 is SYDVKM in the germline V gene. The V end lost 1 base, the J end lost 0 bases, and 10 bases lay between the germline ends.

This clonotype was recorded at least ten times. The rearrangement links TRBV12-3 or TRBV12-4 to TRBJ2-4, with a tentative D call TRBD2 (5 bases). The CDR3 is 13 amino acids. V was trimmed by 4 bases and J by 6 bases, leaving 10 bases between them. The CDR3 loop is CASSWTEGNIQYF. In DNA form, the CDR3 reads TGTGCCAGCAGTTGGACCGAGGGAAACATTCAGTACTTC.

This rearrangement joins TRBV24-1 to TRBJ2-5; TRBD1 matches 7 bases. Looked up from germline, CDR1 is KGHDR and CDR2 is SFDVKD. The CDR3 consists of 16 residues. V shed 5 bases, J shed 0 bases, and the junction held 8 bases outside the gene matches. The CDR3 coding sequence is TGTGCCACCAGTGGGAACAGGGGACCGAACCAAGAGACCCAGTACTTC. It is translated as CATSGNRGPNQETQYF.

This clonotype was observed many times. The V call is TRBV11-2, the J call TRBJ2-2, with D perhaps matching TRBD1 (8 bases). V lost 7 bases, J lost 4 bases, and 16 bases lay in between. The CDR3 runs 15 residues. Germline V gene data show CDR1 as SGHAT and CDR2 as FQNNGV. For the CDR3, the DNA is TGTGCCAGCAACCCACAGGGGGGGAGCACCGGGGAGCTGTTTTTT. Translation: CASNPQGGSTGELFF. The entire variable domain, with the rest obtained from reference TRBV11-2 and TRBJ2-2, is as follows: EAGVAQSPRYKIIEKRQSVAFWCNPISGHATLYWYQQILGQGPKLLIQFQNNGVVDDSQLPKDRFSAERLKGVDSTLKIQPAKLEDSAVYLCASNPQGGSTGELFFGEGSRLTVL.

Many counts were recorded for this clonotype. The chain links TRBV5-1 to TRBJ2-6, with 7 bases fitting TRBD1. This CDR3 spans 17 amino acids. Germline V gene data show CDR1 as SGHRS and CDR2 as YFSETQ. Unmatched junction bases numbered 6, after V lost 3 bases and J lost 0 bases. The CDR3 DNA follows: TGCGCCAGCAGCTCGACGACAGGGTTCTCTGGGGCCAACGTCCTGACTTTC. As protein: CASSSTTGFSGANVLTF.

In its sample, this clonotype was seen many times. The chain employs TRBV5-1 and TRBJ2-5, with D perhaps TRBD1 (6 bases). The CDR3 length is 13 residues. Germline V gene data show CDR1 as SGHRS and CDR2 as YFSETQ. The V gene lost 2 bases and the J gene lost 4 bases, with 9 bases spanning the gap. CDR3 amino acids: CASSFGQLETQYF. The CDR3 DNA sequence: TGCGCCAGCAGCTTCGGACAGTTAGAGACCCAGTACTTC.

There are a few counts of this clonotype. This rearrangement joins TRBV7-9 to TRBJ2-4; 11 nucleotides line up with TRBD2. Trimming cost V 5 bases and J 4 bases; bases outside gene matches: 7. In germline, CDR1 is SEHNR, CDR2 FQNEAQ (reference sequence). The CDR3 consists of 16 residues. CDR3 amino acids: CASSPGTSGDKNIQYF. The CDR3, as DNA: TGTGCCAGCAGCCCCGGGACTAGCGGAGATAAAAACATTCAGTACTTC.